This T cell receptor beta chain appears in the sequencing data of a study of T and B cells in COVID-19 patients. Across the whole study: Recovered patients mostly had mild to moderate COVID-19 managed as outpatients.

Blood genomic DNA input for TRB amplification was 250-500 ng. TRB rearrangements were amplified by multiplex PCR with BIOMED2 TRB-A/B primers. TCRdb redid the calling of the multiplex PCR reads with MiXCR, one entry per CDR3 protein. Of several thousand distinct CDR3 sequences in the sample, 20% to 25% were seen once. This clonotype was seen repeatedly, ten times or more. As yet, its antigen is unknown. Germline V gene sequence: CDR1 SGHRS, CDR2 YFSETQ. J lost 4 bases, V lost 4 bases, and 6 bases had no gene match. The CDR3 has 16 residues. The study, taken as a whole, reports: Few blood samples existed from mildly ill patients during symptoms or early in severe cases. No sequencing was yet done of CD4+, regulatory or CD8+ subsets, or of SARS-CoV-2-responsive or tetramer+ sorted cells.

Sequencing was done on a sample of blood. The sequence derives from a human donor who had recovered from COVID-19. The chain couples TRBV5-1 to TRBJ2-2, with 11 bases fitting TRBD2. CDR3 sequence reads: CASSIIAGGSTGELFF. DNA of the CDR3: TGCGCCAGCAGCATTATAGCGGGGGGGAGCACCGGGGAGCTGTTTTTT.